This is a list of T cell receptor beta chains from one sample in a study of T cells in Graves' hyperthyroidism and ophthalmopathy. Via MiXCR, TCRdb re-called the multiplex PCR reads, giving one row per CDR3 protein. The table has approximately 600,000 distinct CDR3 sequences, about 15% seen once. Material: blood. The receptors come from a woman aged 35 to 49 with Graves' ophthalmopathy. Each CDR3 is given with its conserved first and last residue. Fields, in order: D gene, V gene, clone size, J gene, CDR3 protein, CDR3 DNA. D genes are given only for firm matches. Where a row states a size, it is once, few, many or the class of an expanded clone; other rows omit it.

>TRBD1|TRBV6-1|few|TRBJ2-7
CASSEDHRGRVYEQYF
TGTGCCAGCAGTGAAGACCACAGGGGAAGGGTCTACGAGCAGTACTTC
>TRBD2|TRBV7-8|many|TRBJ2-5
CASQIGLAEQETQYF
TGTGCCAGCCAAATTGGACTAGCGGAACAAGAGACCCAGTACTTC
>NA|TRBV12-3/TRBV12-4|NA|TRBJ1-2
CASSLWGATNYGYTF
TGTGCCAGCAGTTTATGGGGGGCAACCAACTATGGCTACACCTTC
>NA|TRBV28|many|TRBJ1-1
CASSLDSTEAFF
TGTGCCAGCAGTTTAGATAGCACTGAAGCTTTCTTT
>NA|TRBV28|many|TRBJ1-3
CASSFKVDVANSGNTIYF
TGTGCCAGCAGTTTCAAGGTGGACGTAGCCAACTCTGGAAACACCATATATTTT
>NA|TRBV19|NA|TRBJ1-1
CASNDVYTEAFF
TGTGCCAGTAATGACGTTTACACTGAAGCTTTCTTT
>NA|TRBV6-1|NA|TRBJ2-5
CASNGPETQYF
TGTGCCAGCAATGGGCCTGAGACCCAGTACTTC
>TRBD1|TRBV5-1|NA|TRBJ2-7
CASSTDRYEQYF
TGCGCCAGCAGCACGGACAGGTACGAGCAGTACTTC
>TRBD2|TRBV12-3/TRBV12-4|many|TRBJ2-5
CASSFGSGGTYQETQYF
TGTGCCAGCAGTTTTGGTAGCGGGGGAACGTACCAAGAGACCCAGTACTTC
>NA|TRBV24-1|many|TRBJ2-5
CATSGFIRIPPRETQYF
TGTGCCACCAGTGGTTTCATAAGAATCCCACCTAGAGAGACCCAGTACTTC
>NA|TRBV7-3|many|TRBJ2-3
CASSAGKADTQYF
TGTGCCAGCAGCGCGGGAAAGGCAGATACGCAGTATTTT
>NA|TRBV28|many|TRBJ1-5
CASSAAERIRSNQPQHF
TGTGCCAGCAGTGCGGCAGAAAGGATTAGGTCTAATCAGCCCCAGCATTTT
>TRBD1|TRBV29-1|many|TRBJ1-2
CSVEVGGRGYGYTF
TGCAGCGTTGAAGTAGGGGGCAGGGGGTATGGCTACACCTTC
>NA|TRBV20-1|NA|TRBJ2-5
CSARRKETQYF
TGCAGTGCTAGAAGAAAAGAGACCCAGTACTTC
>TRBD1|TRBV6-5|many|TRBJ2-7
CASSYPGGQASYEQYF
TGTGCCAGCAGTTACCCCGGGGGACAGGCCTCCTACGAGCAGTACTTC
>NA|TRBV6-1|few|TRBJ2-5
CASSETSSLWETQYF
TGTGCCAGCAGTGAGACTAGTAGTCTCTGGGAGACCCAGTACTTC
>NA|TRBV5-6|few|TRBJ1-1
CASSLGPGTHTEAFF
TGTGCCAGCAGCTTGGGGCCGGGTACCCACACTGAAGCTTTCTTT
>NA|TRBV7-2|many|TRBJ2-4
CASSLEMGKNIQYF
TGTGCCAGCAGCTTAGAAATGGGGAAAAACATTCAGTACTTC
>NA|TRBV6-1|NA|TRBJ1-2
CAATLPGGCTF
TGTGCCGCCACACTACCTGGGGGTTGCACCTTC
>TRBD2|TRBV6-5|NA|TRBJ2-2
CASSFVAGPGELFF
TGTGCCAGCAGTTTTGTAGCGGGGCCCGGGGAGCTGTTTTTT
>TRBD2|TRBV30|many|TRBJ2-7
CAWSEGLASYEQYF
TGTGCCTGGAGTGAGGGACTAGCCTCCTACGAGCAGTACTTC
>TRBD2|TRBV20-1|many|TRBJ2-5
CSARGSRETQYF
TGCAGTGCTCGCGGGAGTCGGGAGACCCAGTACTTC
>NA|TRBV6-2/TRBV6-3|many|TRBJ1-1
CASSPLGAEAFF
TGTGCCAGCAGCCCCCTTGGGGCTGAAGCTTTCTTT
>NA|TRBV4-1|many|TRBJ1-5
CASSHSGRPNQPQHF
TGCGCCAGCAGCCATTCAGGGAGACCCAATCAGCCCCAGCATTTT
>NA|TRBV15|NA|TRBJ1-3
CATSRVFGGNTIYF
TGTGCCACCAGCAGAGTCTTCGGAGGAAACACCATATATTTT
>TRBD1|TRBV9|many|TRBJ1-3
CASRGQGARNTIYF
TGTGCCAGCAGAGGACAGGGGGCTAGAAACACCATATATTTT
>TRBD1|TRBV28|few|TRBJ2-7
CASSPDRASQYF
TGTGCCAGCAGCCCCGACAGGGCCTCGCAGTACTTC
>NA|TRBV12-3/TRBV12-4|NA|TRBJ1-1
CASKQGGGTEAFF
TGTGCCAGCAAACAGGGAGGTGGTACTGAAGCTTTCTTT
>NA|TRBV5-1|NA|TRBJ1-5
CASSSVGDGNQPQHF
TGCGCCAGCAGCTCGGTGGGCGACGGCAATCAGCCCCAGCATTTT
>TRBD1|TRBV20-1|many|TRBJ1-5
CSAARPGQNSNQPQHF
TGCAGTGCTGCCCGACCGGGACAGAATAGCAATCAGCCCCAGCATTTT
>NA|TRBV15|many|TRBJ1-1
CATSRGPLQAFF
TGTGCCACCAGCAGAGGTCCCCTCCAGGCTTTCTTT
>NA|TRBV6-1|many|TRBJ1-3
CASSEWDLGNTIYF
TGTGCCAGCAGTGAATGGGACCTCGGAAACACCATATATTTT
>TRBD2|TRBV4-2|many|TRBJ2-7
CASSRRDSSQHSGRADEQYF
TGTGCCAGCAGCCGCCGGGACAGCAGCCAACATAGCGGGAGGGCCGACGAGCAGTACTTC
>TRBD1|TRBV6-5|NA|TRBJ2-5
CASSLSSTGGAKTQYF
TGTGCCAGCAGTTTGTCATCCACAGGGGGCGCAAAGACCCAGTACTTC
>TRBD1|TRBV9|many|TRBJ1-2
CASSVGTGDYRYGYTF
TGTGCCAGCAGCGTGGGGACAGGGGATTACCGCTATGGCTACACCTTC
>TRBD2|TRBV12-3/TRBV12-4|many|TRBJ2-7
CASRVAGETYEQYF
TGTGCCAGCAGGGTAGCGGGAGAGACCTACGAGCAGTACTTC
>NA|TRBV5-1|many|TRBJ2-1
CASSLAPGNNEQFF
TGCGCCAGCAGCTTGGCCCCAGGTAACAATGAGCAGTTCTTC
>TRBD1|TRBV2|many|TRBJ2-7
CASSGGTGDWGEQYF
TGTGCCAGCAGCGGGGGGACAGGGGATTGGGGCGAGCAGTACTTC
>NA|TRBV11-2|NA|TRBJ2-3
CASSPPSEDTQYF
TGTGCCAGCAGCCCACCATCTGAAGATACGCAGTATTTT
>NA|TRBV6-5|NA|TRBJ1-1
CASSYSYGARGNTEAFF
TGTGCCAGCAGTTACTCGTACGGGGCTCGAGGGAACACTGAAGCTTTCTTT
>TRBD2|TRBV19|many|TRBJ2-7
CASSISSGGSVEQYF
TGTGCCAGTAGTATCAGCTCGGGAGGGTCGGTCGAGCAGTACTTC
>NA|TRBV5-1|NA|TRBJ1-2
CASSYLDSNYGYTF
TGCGCCAGCAGCTACCTAGACAGTAACTATGGCTACACCTTC
>NA|TRBV4-2|NA|TRBJ1-5
CASSQRSNQPQHF
TGTGCCAGCAGCCAACGATCCAATCAGCCCCAGCATTTT
>NA|TRBV24-1|NA|TRBJ2-5
CATSDFVQETQYF
TGTGCCACCAGTGATTTTGTACAAGAGACCCAGTACTTC
>NA|TRBV4-3|few|TRBJ1-1
CASSQEGGVVTEAFF
TGCGCCAGCAGCCAAGAAGGCGGGGTTGTCACTGAAGCTTTCTTT
>NA|TRBV30|many|TRBJ1-5
CAWTGNGNQPQHF
TGTGCCTGGACAGGGAATGGTAATCAGCCCCAGCATTTT
>NA|TRBV10-1|many|TRBJ1-5
CVDGATLPSSQPQHF
TGCGTCGACGGAGCCACCTTACCTAGTAGTCAGCCCCAGCATTTT
>TRBD2|TRBV11-2|many|TRBJ2-7
CASSFLGTSGNEQYF
TGTGCCAGCAGCTTCCTGGGGACTAGCGGGAACGAGCAGTACTTC
>NA|TRBV4-1|NA|TRBJ1-1
CASSQGPLDTEAFF
TGCGCCAGCAGCCAAGGGCCCCTGGACACTGAAGCTTTCTTT